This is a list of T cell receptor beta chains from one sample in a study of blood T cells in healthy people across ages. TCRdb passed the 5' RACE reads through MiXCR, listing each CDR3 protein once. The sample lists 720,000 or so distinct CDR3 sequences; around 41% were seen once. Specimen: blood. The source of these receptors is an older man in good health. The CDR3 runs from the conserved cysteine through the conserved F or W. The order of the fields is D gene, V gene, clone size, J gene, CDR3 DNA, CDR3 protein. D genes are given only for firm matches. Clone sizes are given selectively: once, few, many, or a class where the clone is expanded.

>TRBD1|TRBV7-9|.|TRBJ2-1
TGTGCCAGCAGCGACGGGACAGGGGGCCGGCAGGAGCAGTTCTTC
CASSDGTGGRQEQFF
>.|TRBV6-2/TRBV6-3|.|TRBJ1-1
TGTGCCAGCAGGACCTCGAGCGGGGGGCGCCCAGGTACTGAAGCTTTCTTT
CASRTSSGGRPGTEAFF
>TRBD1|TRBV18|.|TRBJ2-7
TGTGCCAGCTCACCGAGGCGACAGGGCCCCTACGAGCAGTACTTC
CASSPRRQGPYEQYF
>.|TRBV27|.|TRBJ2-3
TGTGCCAGCAGAGTAGCGCGTACGCAGTATTTT
CASRVARTQYF
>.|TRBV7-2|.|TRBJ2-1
TGTGCCAGCAGCTCTTCTAGGGTTCCCTGGACAACCTACAATGAGCAGTTCTTC
CASSSSRVPWTTYNEQFF
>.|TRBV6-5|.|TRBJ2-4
TGTGCCAGCAGTTACGCGTTAGCCAAAAACATTCAGTACTTC
CASSYALAKNIQYF
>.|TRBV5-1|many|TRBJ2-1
TGCGCCAGCAGCACGGACATGGCCAAGGACAATGAGCAGTTCTTC
CASSTDMAKDNEQFF
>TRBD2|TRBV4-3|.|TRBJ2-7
TGCGCCAGCAGCCAGGGGACTAGCGGGAGGTTCGAGCAGTACTTC
CASSQGTSGRFEQYF
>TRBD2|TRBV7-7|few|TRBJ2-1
TGTGCCAGCAGCTCCTCTAGCGGGGGGGCCTACAATGAGCAGTTCTTC
CASSSSSGGAYNEQFF
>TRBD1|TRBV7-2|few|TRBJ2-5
TGTGCCAGCAGCTCAGGGGGCGTTAGGGTAAAGACCCAGTACTTC
CASSSGGVRVKTQYF
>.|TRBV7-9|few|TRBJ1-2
TGTGCCAGCACCTCATCCCGAGGAGCTAACTATGGCTACACCTTC
CASTSSRGANYGYTF
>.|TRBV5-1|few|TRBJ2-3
TGCGCCAGCAGCTTGGACCTGTCGGATACGCAGTATTTT
CASSLDLSDTQYF
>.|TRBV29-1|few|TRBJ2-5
TGCAGCGTTCTGAGCGGGACACCACAAGAGACCCAGTACTTC
CSVLSGTPQETQYF
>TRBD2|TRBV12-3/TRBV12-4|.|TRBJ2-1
TGTGCCAGCAGCCCTAGCGGGGGTCAATCCTACAATGAGCAGTTCTTC
CASSPSGGQSYNEQFF
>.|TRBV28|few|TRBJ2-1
TGTGCCAGCAGTTTAGGGCGGCGGGTTGAGCAGTTCTTC
CASSLGRRVEQFF
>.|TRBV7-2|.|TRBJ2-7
TGTGCCAGCTTGGGATTGCGCGAGCAGTACTTC
CASLGLREQYF
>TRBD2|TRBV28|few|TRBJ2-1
TGTGCCAGCAGTCTAGCGGGAGGAACCCATGAGCAGTTCTTC
CASSLAGGTHEQFF
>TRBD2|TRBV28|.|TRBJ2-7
TGTGCCAGCAGTTTCGGGGGGAGCGAATTGGGCAATGAGCAGTACTTC
CASSFGGSELGNEQYF
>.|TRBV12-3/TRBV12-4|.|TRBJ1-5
TGTGCCAGCAGTTTAGCACTAGCTCGTAGCAATCAGCCCCAGCATTTT
CASSLALARSNQPQHF
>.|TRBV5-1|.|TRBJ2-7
TGCGCCAGCAGCTTGGAAAAGTACTACGAGCAGTACTTC
CASSLEKYYEQYF
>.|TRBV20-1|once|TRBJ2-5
TGCAGTGCGAGAGAGAGTCAGGAAGAGACCCATTACTTC
CSARESQEETHYF
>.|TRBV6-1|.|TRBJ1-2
TGTGCCAGCAGTGAAGCGGGAGGGCCCGGCTACACCTTC
CASSEAGGPGYTF